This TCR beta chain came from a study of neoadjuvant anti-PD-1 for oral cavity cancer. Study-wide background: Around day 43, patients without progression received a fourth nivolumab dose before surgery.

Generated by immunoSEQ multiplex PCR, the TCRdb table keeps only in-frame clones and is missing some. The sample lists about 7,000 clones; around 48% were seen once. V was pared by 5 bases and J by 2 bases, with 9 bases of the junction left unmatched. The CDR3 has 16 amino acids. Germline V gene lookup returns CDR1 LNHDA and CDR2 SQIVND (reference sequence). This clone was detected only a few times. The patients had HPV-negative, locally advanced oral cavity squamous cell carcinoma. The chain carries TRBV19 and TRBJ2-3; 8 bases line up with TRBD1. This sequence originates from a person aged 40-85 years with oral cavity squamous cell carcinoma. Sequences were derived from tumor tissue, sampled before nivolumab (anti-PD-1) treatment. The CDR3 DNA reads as TGTGCCAGTAGTCTTAAAAGGGACAGGTACACAGATACGCAGTATTTT. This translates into CASSLKRDRYTDTQYF.